This is a list of T cell receptor beta chains from one sample in a study of CD8+ T cells in alopecia areata. The table came from immunoSEQ multiplex PCR; TCRdb's copy has only in-frame clones and leaves some out. The sample contains under 200,000 clones, approximately 57% of which appear only once. This specimen consisted of CD4+ T cells sorted from blood, obtained at week 24, from a patient treated with tofacitinib. The receptor set was obtained from a human donor with alopecia areata. Each CDR3 is given with its conserved first and last residue.

v_gene,len,CDR3aa
TRBV4-1,14,CASSHPTGTGELFF
TRBV4-1,11,CASSQREPQHF
TRBV18,13,CASSPGRDSPPHF
TRBV19,16,CASSSTGGVTNEKLFF
TRBV23-1,15,CASSQSGTGGTEAFF
TRBV30,13,CAWSETGGNTIYF
TRBV5-6,13,CASSLEGANEQFF
TRBV7-8,15,CASSQQRGGLETQYF
TRBV5-1,13,CASSREANEKLFF
TRBV29-1,12,CSVDGGVTEAFF
TRBV10-3,13,CASGQGATGELFF
TRBV29-1,14,CSVGWGTGANVLTF
TRBV27,17,CASSDSQGGSYNSPLHF
TRBV7-9,13,CASGGSYQETQYF
TRBV7-2,15,CASSAQTGVNQPQHF
TRBV27,16,CASSLRDRGASGELFF
TRBV11-2,15,CASSLGQGSTYEQYF
TRBV27,16,CASSLSVGTRYGEQYF
TRBV27,15,CASSLRLAGNNEQFF
TRBV7-2,15,CASSQTRPSYNEQFF
TRBV30,13,CAWRQGQGGWYTF
TRBV7-7,16,CASSLALPGNPYEQYF